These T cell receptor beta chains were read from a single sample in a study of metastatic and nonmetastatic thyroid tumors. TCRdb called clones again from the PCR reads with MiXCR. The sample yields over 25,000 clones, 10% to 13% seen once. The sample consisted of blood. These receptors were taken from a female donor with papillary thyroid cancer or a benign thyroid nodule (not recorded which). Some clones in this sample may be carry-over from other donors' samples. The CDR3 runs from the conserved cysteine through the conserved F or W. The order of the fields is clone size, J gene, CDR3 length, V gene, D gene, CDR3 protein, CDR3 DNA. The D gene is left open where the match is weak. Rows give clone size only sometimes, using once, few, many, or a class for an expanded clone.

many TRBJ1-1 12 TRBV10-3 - CAIGRGRAEAFF TGTGCCATCGGTCGGGGAAGAGCTGAAGCTTTCTTT
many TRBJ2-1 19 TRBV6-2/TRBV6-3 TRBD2 CASSPRTSGSSGMDNEQFF TGTGCCAGCAGTCCCCGGACTAGCGGGAGTTCGGGTATGGACAATGAGCAGTTCTTC
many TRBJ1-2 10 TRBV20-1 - CSASDYGYTF TGCAGTGCTAGTGACTATGGCTACACCTTC
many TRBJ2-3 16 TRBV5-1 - CASSLGGASGTDTQYF TGCGCCAGCAGCTTGGGGGGGGCGTCGGGGACAGATACGCAGTATTTT
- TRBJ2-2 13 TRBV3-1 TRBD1 CASSRDRGRELFF TGTGCCAGCAGCCGGGACAGGGGCCGGGAGCTGTTTTTT
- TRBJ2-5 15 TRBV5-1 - CASSLVTGPGETQYF TGCGCCAGCAGCTTGGTAACAGGCCCAGGGGAGACCCAGTACTTC
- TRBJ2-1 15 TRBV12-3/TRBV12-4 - CASSLRVHSYNEQFF TGTGCCAGCAGTTTACGCGTCCACTCCTACAATGAGCAGTTCTTC
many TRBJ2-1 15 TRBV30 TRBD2 CAWSVGGRVEEEQFF TGTGCCTGGAGTGTAGGCGGGAGGGTGGAGGAGGAGCAGTTCTTC
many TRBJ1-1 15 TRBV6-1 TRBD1 CASSRFQGASTEAFF TGTGCCAGCAGTCGATTCCAGGGGGCAAGCACTGAAGCTTTCTTT
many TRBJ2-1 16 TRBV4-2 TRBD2 CASSQDWEGGYNEQFF TGTGCCAGCAGCCAGGACTGGGAGGGAGGCTACAATGAGCAGTTCTTC
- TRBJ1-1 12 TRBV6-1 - CSSIGLNTEAFF TGTTCCAGCATCGGTCTGAACACTGAAGCTTTCTTT
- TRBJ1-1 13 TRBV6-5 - CASSYEWVTEAFF TGTGCCAGCAGTTACGAGTGGGTCACTGAAGCTTTCTTT
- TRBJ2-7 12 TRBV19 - CASRGDSYEQYF TGTGCCAGTAGGGGGGACTCCTACGAGCAGTACTTC
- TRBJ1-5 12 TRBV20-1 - CSATGSNQPQHF TGCAGTGCTACCGGGTCCAATCAGCCCCAGCATTTT
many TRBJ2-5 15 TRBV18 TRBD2 CASSGPPGGGETQYF TGTGCCAGCTCCGGCCCCCCGGGAGGCGGTGAGACCCAGTACTTC
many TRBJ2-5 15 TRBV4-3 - CASSQLAARGETQYF TGCGCCAGCAGCCAATTGGCCGCCCGCGGGGAGACCCAGTACTTC
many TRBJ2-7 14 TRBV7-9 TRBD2 CASSLGGRAYEQYF TGTGCCAGCAGCTTAGGCGGGAGGGCCTACGAGCAGTACTTC
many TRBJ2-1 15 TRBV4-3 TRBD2 CASSPLASSYNEQFF TGCGCCAGCAGCCCACTAGCGAGCTCCTACAATGAGCAGTTCTTC
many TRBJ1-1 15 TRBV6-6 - CASSYSTTDGTEAFF TGTGCCAGCAGTTACTCCACTACTGATGGCACTGAAGCTTTCTTT
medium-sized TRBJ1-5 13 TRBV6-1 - CASSDAGVQPQHF TGTGCCAGCAGTGATGCGGGGGTTCAGCCCCAGCATTTT
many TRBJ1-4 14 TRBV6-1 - CASTLGGTNEKLFF TGTGCCAGCACCTTAGGGGGAACTAATGAAAAACTGTTTTTT
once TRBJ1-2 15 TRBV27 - CASSVEGMAMYGYTF TGTGCCAGCAGTGTTGAAGGAATGGCCATGTATGGCTACACCTTC
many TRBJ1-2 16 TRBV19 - CASSKVGDVANYGYTF TGTGCCAGTAGTAAGGTTGGGGACGTGGCTAACTATGGCTACACCTTC
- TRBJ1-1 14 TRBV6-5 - CASSYPQANTEAFF TGTGCCAGCAGTTACCCCCAGGCTAACACTGAAGCTTTCTTT
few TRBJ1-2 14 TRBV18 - CASSPRHGSDGYTF TGTGCCAGCTCACCACGACACGGGTCGGATGGCTACACCTTC
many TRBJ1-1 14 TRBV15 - CATSRDPGPTEAFF TGTGCCACCAGCAGAGATCCGGGACCTACTGAAGCTTTCTTT
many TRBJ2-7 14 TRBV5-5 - CASSLARISYEQYF TGTGCCAGCAGCTTGGCCAGGATTTCTTACGAGCAGTACTTC
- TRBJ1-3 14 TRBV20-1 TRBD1 CSAQDRGSGNTIYF TGCAGTGCACAGGACAGGGGTTCTGGAAACACCATATATTTT
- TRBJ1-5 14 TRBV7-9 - CASSSPGPNQPQHF TGTGCCAGCAGCTCTCCGGGGCCTAATCAGCCCCAGCATTTT
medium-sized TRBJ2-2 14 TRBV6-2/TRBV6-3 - CASGGGRNTGELFF TGTGCCAGCGGTGGGGGCCGGAACACCGGGGAGCTGTTTTTT
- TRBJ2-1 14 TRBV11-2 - CASRRGRSYNEQFF TGTGCCAGCCGGCGAGGTCGCTCCTACAATGAGCAGTTCTTC
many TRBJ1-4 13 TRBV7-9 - CASSQETNEKLFF TGTGCCAGCAGCCAAGAGACTAATGAAAAACTGTTTTTT
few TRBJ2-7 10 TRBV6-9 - CASSEYEQYF TGCGCCAGCAGCGAGTATGAGCAGTACTTC
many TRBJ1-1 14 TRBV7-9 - CASSLSSANTEAFF TGTGCCAGCAGCTTAAGTAGTGCGAACACTGAAGCTTTCTTT
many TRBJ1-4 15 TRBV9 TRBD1 CASSANPGGGEKLFF TGTGCCAGCAGCGCCAACCCAGGGGGTGGTGAAAAACTGTTTTTT
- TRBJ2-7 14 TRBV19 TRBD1 CASSWTGAVHDQYF TGTGCCAGTAGTTGGACAGGGGCCGTGCACGATCAGTACTTC
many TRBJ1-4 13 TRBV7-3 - CASSLQANEKLFF TGTGCCAGCAGCTTACAGGCTAATGAAAAACTGTTTTTT
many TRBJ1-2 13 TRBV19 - CASRTGGAHGYTF TGTGCCAGTAGAACGGGAGGGGCGCATGGCTACACCTTC
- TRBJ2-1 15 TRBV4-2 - CASSQATTGYNEQFF TGTGCCAGCAGCCAAGCAACTACGGGATACAATGAGCAGTTCTTC
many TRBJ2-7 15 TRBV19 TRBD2 CASSLSGESSYEQYF TGTGCCAGTAGTCTTAGCGGGGAAAGCTCCTACGAGCAGTACTTC
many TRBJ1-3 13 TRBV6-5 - CASSYPGARAIYF TGTGCCAGCAGTTATCCAGGGGCCCGGGCCATATATTTT
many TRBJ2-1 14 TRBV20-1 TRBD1 CSALPGGPYNEQFF TGCAGTGCCCTACCAGGGGGCCCCTACAATGAGCAGTTCTTC
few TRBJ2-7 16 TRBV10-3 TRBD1 CAISSSLQGASYEQYF TGTGCCATCAGTTCGTCACTCCAGGGGGCGTCTTACGAGCAGTACTTC
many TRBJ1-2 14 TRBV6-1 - CASSERPDDYGYTF TGTGCCAGCAGTGAAAGGCCGGACGACTATGGCTACACCTTC
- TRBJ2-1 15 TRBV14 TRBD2 CASTFGGSTFNEHFF TGTGCCAGCACTTTCGGGGGGAGTACCTTCAATGAGCATTTCTTC